The subject of this entry is one T cell receptor beta chain. This sample was taken from a study of T cell responses to AZD1222 COVID-19 vaccine. The CDR3 covers 16 residues. Losses at the gene ends were 3 bases for V and 6 bases for J; bases not matched to a gene: 14. CDR1 is SEHNR and CDR2 is FQNEAQ in the germline V gene (reference sequence). The assay was immunoSEQ multiplex PCR, and TCRdb's table has in-frame clones only and misses some. The sample has roughly 250,000 clones, about 92% seen once. The chain combines TRBV7-9 with TRBJ2-7; 7 bases map to TRBD1. Specimen: peripheral blood, collected on day 0 of AZD1222 vaccination. This TCR derives from an adult in good health. For the CDR3, the DNA is TGTGCCAGCAGCTTGGGCTTCGGACAGGTAAAGGCCGAGCAGTACTTC. Its translation is CASSLGFGQVKAEQYF. The complete variable domain, with remaining parts taken from reference TRBV7-9 and TRBJ2-7, reads DTGVSQNPRHKITKRGQNVTFRCDPISEHNRLYWYRQTLGQGPEFLTYFQNEAQLEKSRLLSDRFSAERPKGSFSTLEIQRTEQGDSAMYLCASSLGFGQVKAEQYFGPGTRLTVT.